These 26 T cell receptor beta chains share one sample of origin, sequenced in a study of radiation and T cells in renal cell carcinoma. TCRdb keeps only in-frame clones here, not all; method: immunoSEQ multiplex PCR. The sample lists 14,000 to 15,000 clones, 62% occurring once. Treatment indicated: treatment-naive control, cytoreductive nephrectomy. Sequenced here: tumor tissue, sampled from a patient whose treatment was nephrectomy without radiotherapy. These receptors came from a man between 60 and 75 years old with renal cell carcinoma.

This clone was picked up a small number of times. The V and J genes are TRBV18 and TRBJ2-1; tentatively, D is TRBD2 (5 bases). There are 16 residues in the CDR3. Germline loops: CDR1 KGHSH, CDR2 LQKENI. V lost 0 bases, J lost 10 bases, and 19 bases lay in between. The chain's CDR3 is CASSPPETTDSGEQFF. The CDR3, as DNA: TGTGCCAGCTCACCACCCGAAACCACGGACTCGGGAGAGCAGTTCTTC.

The V gene is TRBV5-1, the J gene TRBJ2-5; D gene unclear. The V and J ends lost 3 bases and 3 bases respectively, with 3 bases between them. This CDR3 region has 11 residues. The V gene's germline CDR1 is SGHRS and CDR2 YFSETQ. CDR3 sequence reads: CASSYEETQYF. In nucleotides, the CDR3 is TGCGCCAGCAGCTACGAAGAGACCCAGTACTTC.

This clone has a handful of counts. The chain links TRBV2 to TRBJ1-2; D uncertain. V lost 5 bases and J 5 bases, leaving 15 bases between the germline ends. CDR1 and CDR2 (germline): SNHLY, FYNNEI. The CDR3 runs to 14 residues. The CDR3 loop reads CASSTRPILYGYTF. The CDR3 bases are TGTGCCAGCAGTACTAGGCCTATCCTATATGGCTACACCTTC.

As DNA, the CDR3 is TGCAGCGTTGAATATCTCAGCACTGAAGCTTTCTTT. Translation gives CSVEYLSTEAFF. This sequence joins TRBV29-1 and TRBJ1-1; D is ambiguous. This CDR3 is 12 amino acids long. Germline CDR1 is SQVTM and CDR2 is ANQGSEA. Trimming took 2 bases from V and 4 from J, leaving 8 bases between them.

This clone was observed a few times. For the CDR3, the DNA is TGTGCCAGCAGCTTAGCGCAGACAGGGGGATTGGGCTACACCTTC. The encoded protein is CASSLAQTGGLGYTF. This rearrangement joins TRBV7-2 to TRBJ1-2; 9 positions agree with TRBD1. The CDR3 extends over 15 amino acids. V shed 0 bases, J shed 8 bases, and the junction held 7 bases outside the gene matches. From germline, CDR1 is SGHTA and CDR2 FQGNSA.

V usage is TRBV28 and J usage is TRBJ2-7, with 11 bases lining up with TRBD1. Germline V gene sequence: CDR1 MDHEN, CDR2 SYDVKM. With V trimmed by 4 bases and J by 1 base, 6 bases remained unmatched. CDR3 length equals 16 residues. This CDR3 is CASSSLGTGGSYEQYF. Written as DNA, the CDR3 is TGTGCCAGCAGTTCCCTAGGGACAGGGGGATCCTACGAGCAGTACTTC. The variable domain in full, with the rest retrieved from reference TRBV28 and TRBJ2-7, is DVKVTQSSRYLVKRTGEKVFLECVQDMDHENMFWYRQDPGLGLRLIYFSYDVKMKEKGDIPEGYSVSREKKERFSLILESASTNQTSMYLCASSSLGTGGSYEQYFGPGTRLTVT.

The chain uses TRBV10-1 and TRBJ1-5; 9 positions match TRBD1. With 6 bases clipped from V and 1 base from J, the junction kept 4 bases outside the gene matches. This CDR3 is 15 amino acids long. Germline V gene sequence: CDR1 WNHNN, CDR2 SYGVQD (reference sequence). CDR3 nucleotide sequence: TGCGCCAGCAGGGGGGACAGGGCCAGCAATCAGCCCCAGCATTTT. Translation gives CASRGDRASNQPQHF.

This chain joins TRBV7-8 and TRBJ2-5, with unresolved D. The V end lost 0 bases, the J end lost 5 bases, and 7 bases lay between the germline ends. The CDR3 consists of 13 residues. Germline lookup yields CDR1 SGHVS and CDR2 FQNEAQ. CDR3 in amino acids: CASSLAIGETQYF. The CDR3 bases are TGTGCCAGCAGCTTAGCTATAGGGGAGACCCAGTACTTC.

The gene calls are TRBV7-3 and TRBJ2-1, with D possibly TRBD1 on 6 matching bases. CDR3 length: 13 amino acids. Per the germline V gene, CDR1 is SGHTA and CDR2 is FQGTGA. The V end lost 0 bases, the J end lost 9 bases, and 9 bases lay between the germline ends. DNA of the CDR3: TGTGCCAGCAGCTTAACGGTGGGGGCTGAGCAGTTCTTC. Translated: CASSLTVGAEQFF.

The J gene is TRBJ1-6, the V gene TRBV4-3, with TRBD1 matching 7 bases. The CDR3 has 18 residues. CDR1 is LGHNA, CDR2 YSLEER, per germline. Trimming cost V 3 bases and J 0 bases; bases outside gene matches: 8. CDR3 loop: CASSQGQGVSSYNSPLHF. Written as DNA, the CDR3 is TGCGCCAGCAGCCAGGGCCAGGGGGTGAGCTCCTATAATTCACCCCTCCACTTT.

DNA for the CDR3: TGTGCCAGCAGCCCAGACGGGACTAGCCGCACCGGGGAGCTGTTTTTT. Amino acid sequence: CASSPDGTSRTGELFF. The chain uses TRBV9 and TRBJ2-2, with TRBD2 matching 9 bases. Germline CDR1 is SGDLS and CDR2 is YYNGEE. Losses at the gene ends were 4 bases for V and 4 bases for J; bases not matched to a gene: 8. The CDR3 contains 16 residues.

V usage is TRBV25-1 and J usage is TRBJ1-4, with 7 bases lining up with TRBD1. The CDR3 covers 14 residues. V shed 6 bases, J shed 8 bases, and the junction held 9 bases outside the gene matches. CDR1 MGHDK and CDR2 SYGVNS come from the germline V gene. CDR3 sequence (DNA): TGTGCCAGCAGCTCGGGACAGCGGAGGGAAAAACTGTTTTTT. It codes for CASSSGQRREKLFF.

This sequence joins TRBV5-4 and TRBJ1-4; D remains ambiguous. The germline CDR1 and CDR2 sequences are SGHNT and YYREEE (reference sequence). Trimming shortened V by 10 bases and J by 8 bases, and 15 bases separated the two germline ends. This CDR3 is 12 amino acids long. CDR3 sequence (DNA): TGTGCCTTCGGCGGGCAGATCGAAAAACTGTTTTTT. Encoded protein: CAFGGQIEKLFF. The full variable domain, its missing parts supplied by reference TRBV5-4 and TRBJ1-4, is ETGVTQSPTHLIKTRGQQVTLRCSSQSGHNTVSWYQQALGQGPQFIFQYYREEENGRGNFPPRFSGLQFPNYSSELNVNALELDDSALYLCAFGGQIEKLFFGSGTQLSVL.

Only one count was recorded for this clone. This chain uses TRBV19 with TRBJ2-1; D tentatively reads TRBD1 or TRBD2 (5 bases each). The CDR3 sequence is 14 residues long. Trimming shortened V by 8 bases and J by 2 bases, and 13 bases separated the two germline ends. Germline loops: CDR1 LNHDA, CDR2 SQIVND (reference sequence). The CDR3 DNA reads as TGTGCCAGTCGAACCGAGGGGCCCTACAATGAGCAGTTCTTC. This gives the protein CASRTEGPYNEQFF.

This clone was detected a few times. The chain employs TRBV23-1 and TRBJ1-5, with D possibly TRBD1 on 5 matching bases. TRBV23-1 is recorded as an ORF, its role being uncertain. CDR3 length: 16 amino acids. With 5 bases removed from V and 2 bases from J, the gap between germline ends came to 16 bases. CDR3 nucleotides: TGCGCCAGCAGTAGCTCAAAGGGGCGGCGCAATCAGCCCCAGCATTTT. Amino acid sequence: CASSSSKGRRNQPQHF.

This chain links TRBV6-7 with TRBJ1-5; D is perhaps TRBD1 (6 bases). TRBV6-7 belongs to the ORF category, with a function that is uncertain. The V gene lost 5 bases and the J gene lost 0 bases, with 11 bases spanning the gap. The CDR3 loop spans 15 amino acids. CDR3 amino acids: CASSRQVDSNQPQHF. CDR3 nucleotide sequence: TGTGCCAGCAGTCGACAGGTGGATAGCAATCAGCCCCAGCATTTT.

V usage is TRBV5-1 and J usage is TRBJ2-5; TRBD1 is a possible D gene (7 bases). The last part of the DNA fits TRBJ2-7 better; the J call may be wrong. There are 12 residues in the CDR3. In germline, CDR1 is SGHRS, CDR2 YFSETQ. The DNA for the CDR3 is TGCGCCAGCAGGGACAGGACTAACGAGCAGTACTTC. This sequence encodes CASRDRTNEQYF.

The chain links TRBV28 to TRBJ1-1, with D unclear. The CDR3 is made up of 12 amino acids. Germline V gene lookup returns CDR1 MDHEN and CDR2 SYDVKM. Trimming removed 6 bases from V and 5 bases from J, with 10 bases in between. The CDR3 DNA reads as TGTGCCAGCAGCCAGGTAATGACTGAAGCTTTCTTT. Translating gives CASSQVMTEAFF.

There are a few counts of this clone. The V and J genes are TRBV29-1 and TRBJ2-5; the D is unclear. Trimming took off 7 bases at V and 4 bases at J, with 10 bases between the two ends. This CDR3 contains 11 residues. Germline loops: CDR1 SQVTM, CDR2 ANQGSEA. The CDR3 loop is CSGWTGETQYF. CDR3 sequence (DNA): TGCAGCGGATGGACGGGAGAGACCCAGTACTTC.

This clone was found once. This chain connects TRBV7-2 to TRBJ2-5; 14 nucleotides line up with TRBD2. Trimming removed 5 bases from V and 3 bases from J; junction bases left unmatched: 11. Germline values: CDR1 SGHTA, CDR2 FQGNSA. CDR3 length equals 18 residues. CDR3 loop: CASSLPGLAGDAKETQYF. CDR3 coding DNA: TGTGCCAGCAGCCTACCGGGACTAGCGGGGGATGCCAAAGAGACCCAGTACTTC.

The chain joins TRBV5-6 to TRBJ1-4; no clear D. V was shortened by 1 base and J by 8 bases, with 12 bases between the two germline ends. Germline CDR1 is SGHDT and CDR2 is YYEEEE. This CDR3 is built from 14 residues. The CDR3: CASSLSVSGEKLFF. For the CDR3, the DNA is TGTGCCAGCAGCTTGTCCGTGTCCGGGGAAAAACTGTTTTTT.

The chain couples TRBV5-1 to TRBJ2-7; D might be TRBD1 or TRBD2, each matching 5 bases. The CDR3 spans 15 residues. V was shortened by 3 bases and J by 4 bases, with 17 bases between the two germline ends. Germline V gene data show CDR1 as SGHRS and CDR2 as YFSETQ. This chain's CDR3 is CASSSPSPGLYEQYF. In nucleotides, the CDR3 is TGCGCCAGCAGCTCCCCATCGCCGGGGCTTTACGAGCAGTACTTC.

This clone showed up just a few times. The chain employs TRBV7-2 and TRBJ2-1, with D unclear. Germline-derived CDR1 and CDR2 are SGHTA and FQGNSA. There are 12 residues in the CDR3. V lost 3 bases, J lost 3 bases, and 3 bases lay in between. The CDR3: CASSLDYNEQFF. The CDR3 DNA reads as TGTGCCAGCAGCTTGGACTACAATGAGCAGTTCTTC.

The chain carries TRBV18 and TRBJ2-7; D is perhaps TRBD1 or TRBD2 (6 bases each). V lost 1 base and J 6 bases, leaving 13 bases between the germline ends. CDR1 is KGHSH, CDR2 LQKENI, per germline. The CDR3 has 14 residues. DNA for the CDR3: TGTGCCAGCTCACCACGAGGGGGAGGAGGCGAGCAGTACTTC. Translated: CASSPRGGGGEQYF.

The sample holds a few counts of this clone. The rearrangement joins TRBV5-1 to TRBJ1-1; 8 nucleotides match TRBD1. Germline CDR1 is SGHRS and CDR2 is YFSETQ. The junction had 4 bases not matched to a gene; V was cut back by 5 bases and J by 1 base. The CDR3 is 14 residues long. For the CDR3, the DNA is TGCGCCAGCAGTTGGGACAGGCGGAACACTGAAGCTTTCTTT. It is translated as CASSWDRRNTEAFF.

The chain carries TRBV7-2 and TRBJ1-1; D not certain. The CDR3 contains 13 residues. Trimming left V 2 bases short and J 1 base short, with 5 bases between. The germline gives CDR1 SGHTA, CDR2 FQGNSA. Written as DNA, the CDR3 is TGTGCCAGCAGCTTAAAGCAGAACACTGAAGCTTTCTTT. Translating gives CASSLKQNTEAFF.